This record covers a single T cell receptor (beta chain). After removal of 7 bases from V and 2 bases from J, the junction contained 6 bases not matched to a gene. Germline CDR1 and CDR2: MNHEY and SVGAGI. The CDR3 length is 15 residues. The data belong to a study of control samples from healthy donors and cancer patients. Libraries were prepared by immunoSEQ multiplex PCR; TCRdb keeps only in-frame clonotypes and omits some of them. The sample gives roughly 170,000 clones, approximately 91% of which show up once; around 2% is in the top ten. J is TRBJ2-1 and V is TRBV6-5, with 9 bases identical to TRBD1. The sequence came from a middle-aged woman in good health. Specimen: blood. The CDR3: CASTSTGGTYNEQFF. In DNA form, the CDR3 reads TGTGCCAGCACCTCAACAGGGGGCACCTACAATGAGCAGTTCTTC.